This TCR beta chain is from a study of CD8 T cells in ankylosing spondylitis. Notes on the study in general: Clones tied to disease were said to be significantly enriched in matched ankylosing spondylitis synovial fluid. In the blood and synovial fluid of reactive arthritis, some motif variants had been previously reported. Blood from ankylosing spondylitis patients appeared to carry a characteristic roughly 8-variant TCR beta motif.

This clonotype has just a few counts. What it recognizes is unknown. Quantitative 5'-RACE with molecular barcodes produced the TCR beta libraries. MiXCR, applied by TCRdb to the 5' RACE reads, yields one record per CDR3 protein. The sample lists a few hundred thousand distinct CDR3 sequences; roughly 8% were seen once. CDR1 and CDR2 (germline): GTSNPN, SVGIG (reference sequence). Losses at the gene ends were 4 bases for V and 0 bases for J; bases not matched to a gene: 0. This CDR3 has 14 residues. The rearrangement uses TRBV30 and TRBJ2-1; 10 nucleotides align to TRBD2. Sequencing was done on a sample of blood, either unsorted or a sorted T cell fraction (not recorded which). The source is a male donor with ankylosing spondylitis. The CDR3, as DNA: TGTGCCTGGACTAGCGGGAGCTCCTACAATGAGCAGTTCTTC. It yields the protein CAWTSGSSYNEQFF.